This T cell receptor (beta chain) stems from a study of monozygotic twins with inflammatory bowel disease. A word on this clonotype: The antigen is undetermined.

Phlebotomy per donor yielded a single 2.5 ml blood sample. No T cells were sorted before total RNA was taken from whole blood. TCRdb reprocessed the 5' RACE reads, keeping one entry per CDR3 protein, no DNA. This repertoire includes approximately 420,000 distinct CDR3 sequences. Findings of the study overall: IBD patients had lower TCRbeta diversity (inverse Simpson) than healthy co-twins.

The sequence derives from a human donor with ulcerative colitis or Crohn's disease, or a healthy co-twin of an affected twin (not recorded which). The sequenced material came from blood.

Here the CDR3 reads CATSTGATTEAFF. The chain uses TRBV15 and TRBJ1-1. CDR1 is LNHNV and CDR2 is YYDKDF in the germline V gene (reference sequence). CDR3 length: 13 residues.